This note documents a single T cell receptor beta chain sequence. Its antigen specificity is not known. Base quality data are lacking; no much larger clone is found one base away. The immunoSEQ platform was used to carry out deep TCRbeta sequencing. The published analysis was carried out like this. Only productive rearrangements were exported from the immunoSEQ Analyzer for downstream analysis. Bulk TCRbeta clonotypes were assigned T cell phenotypes by matching to single-cell RNA+TCR-seq clones sharing the same TCRbeta sequence. Tumor enrichment of a clone was calculated by dividing the clone's tumor frequency by the clone's PBMC frequency, both taken from bulk TCR sequencing. GLIPH was used to group TCRs into specificity groups, clusters of distinct TCRs likely recognizing common antigens via shared CDR3 motifs. Imported from immuneACCESS, the table was reduced by TCRdb to in-frame sequences with V and J called. These copies leave out some clones; in studies compared against another copy, an unresolved V gene accounts for under half, and the cause of the remainder is not known. The DNA gave D and trimming, while V, J and clone size come from that table. The sample table records about 47,000 clones; roughly three quarters of these occur just once. The ten most abundant clones make up roughly 17% of the sample.

The data were taken from a study of T cells in tumors after PD-1 blockade (dated 2019 in TCRdb). Broadly, across the study: Exclusion criteria were prior checkpoint blockade, use of systemic immunosuppressants, or recent radiotherapy or other anti-cancer therapy within 4 weeks. Patients received pembrolizumab 200 mg every 3 weeks or cemiplimab 350 mg every 2 weeks. While on anti-PD-1 treatment, some of the patients also continued taking daily vismodegib 150 mg. Peripheral blood samples averaged approximately 110,000 TCR templates (range 24,679-257,772) and 36,536 unique clonotypes. Using site-matched tumors from BCC or SCC patients sampled before and after anti-PD-1 therapy, the study carried out paired single-cell RNA and TCR sequencing. To compare clonotypes in blood and tumor, bulk TCR sequencing was done on about 9 peripheral blood samples taken from a handful of patients. Clinical response was assessed using RECIST version 1.1.

Overall study outcomes, separate from this receptor: Where the novel T cell clones came from was not determined, and possible sources could include lymphoid organs or rare unexpanded clones inside the tumor or in the tumor periphery. About 41% of tumor TCR clonotypes were detected in blood, and some novel exhausted tumor clones were observed in pre-treatment blood, which was taken as suggesting peripheral recruitment.

At the junction V is shortened by 1 base and J by 4 bases; bases outside the gene matches: 8. The CDR3, from cysteine to phenylalanine, totals 17 residues. Only CDR3 DNA is held: 51 bases, read in frame from base 1. Reading the germline V gene (reference sequence) gives CDR1 MNHEY and CDR2 SMNVEV. The time point label on this specimen signifies: before anti-PD-1 therapy. For bulk TCRbeta sequencing, genomic DNA was extracted from tumor biopsies or peripheral blood, and input amounts ranged from 616 ng to 6,004 ng. Every patient was a poor candidate for surgical resection and had histologically proven advanced or metastatic basal or squamous cell carcinoma. Of the 10 or so patients making up the basal cell carcinoma cohort, 8 or 9 underwent bulk tumor TCR sequencing.

The receptor's source is a human donor with basal cell carcinoma. The chain employs TRBV27 and TRBJ2-1, with 9 bases aligning to TRBD2. The source was PBMCs, collected before anti-PD-1 treatment. The sequence in DNA is TGTGCCAGCAGTTTATTTTCTAGCGGGGACCGTTACAATGAGCAGTTCTTC. Its protein product is CASSLFSSGDRYNEQFF.